The 21 T cell receptor beta chains presented below share a single source sample, sequenced in a study of T cells in Graves' hyperthyroidism and ophthalmopathy. Authors of the study amplified TCR beta CDR3 regions from RNA transcripts. In the first-round RT-PCR of the TCR CDR3, the HTBI primer set was used. MiXCR was run by TCRdb on the multiplex PCR reads, yielding one entry per CDR3 protein. The sample lists hundreds of thousands of distinct CDR3 sequences, roughly 14% seen once, with roughly 13% in the top ten. The specimen was blood. The receptors originated from a man younger than 30 with Graves' ophthalmopathy.

This clonotype was seen ten or more times. V and J are TRBV12-3 or TRBV12-4 and TRBJ2-5, with 10 bases that match TRBD2. The CDR3 is made up of 13 amino acids. The V segment lost 7 bases and the J segment 4 bases; nucleotides outside the gene matches: 3. CDR3 residues: CASKAGGPETQYF. The CDR3 DNA is TGTGCCAGCAAAGCGGGGGGGCCAGAGACCCAGTACTTC.

This clonotype was observed many times. This chain joins TRBV2 and TRBJ1-1; possibly TRBD1 for D (5 bases). The CDR3 consists of 14 residues. Trimming took off 0 bases at V and 4 bases at J, with 9 bases between the two ends. CDR1 is SNHLY, CDR2 FYNNEI, per germline. CDR3 sequence: CASSEAGGGTEAFF. The CDR3 DNA follows: TGTGCCAGCAGTGAAGCAGGCGGGGGCACTGAAGCTTTCTTT. The entire variable domain, with the rest obtained from reference TRBV2 and TRBJ1-1, is as follows: EPEVTQTPSHQVTQMGQEVILRCVPISNHLYFYWYRQILGQKVEFLVSFYNNEISEKSEIFDDQFSVERPDGSNFTLKIRSTKLEDSAMYFCASSEAGGGTEAFFGQGTRLTVV.

This clonotype was observed many times. The V gene is TRBV3-1, the J gene TRBJ1-2, with D possibly being TRBD1 (6 bases). Looked up from germline, CDR1 is LGHDT and CDR2 is YNNKEL (reference sequence). Between the trimmed V and J ends, which lost 4 bases and 2 bases, there was a span of 14 bases. CDR3 length equals 15 residues. DNA of the CDR3: TGTGCCAGCAGCCTTGGCGGGGGGCTCAACTATGGCTACACCTTC. Protein: CASSLGGGLNYGYTF.

This clonotype was counted a few times. The genes are TRBV24-1 and TRBJ1-1; tentatively, D is TRBD1 (5 bases). The CDR3 is 14 residues long. Trimming took off 3 bases at V and 6 bases at J, with 13 bases between the two ends. The germline V gene encodes CDR1 KGHDR and CDR2 SFDVKD. Here the CDR3 DNA reads TGTGCCACCAGTGATCCGGGGAGGGGTGCTGAAGCTTTCTTT. Its translation: CATSDPGRGAEAFF.

This chain uses TRBV15 with TRBJ2-2; D unclear. The CDR3 totals 17 residues. The V gene lost 0 bases and the J gene lost 2 bases, with 13 bases spanning the gap. The germline CDR1 and CDR2 sequences are LNHNV and YYDKDF (reference sequence). The CDR3 protein is CATSRDRSAPNTGELFF. The CDR3 DNA reads as TGTGCCACCAGCAGAGATCGGTCAGCGCCCAACACCGGGGAGCTGTTTTTT.

This clonotype was recorded at least ten times. This sequence joins TRBV28 and TRBJ2-5; 15 bases line up with TRBD2. CDR1 MDHEN and CDR2 SYDVKM come from the germline V gene. The V and J ends lost 6 bases and 1 base, in that order; junction bases with no gene match: 9. The CDR3 has 18 residues. CDR3 residues: CASSLGTSGRRTQETQYF. The CDR3 region has the DNA TGTGCCAGCAGCCTCGGGACTAGCGGGAGGCGTACCCAAGAGACCCAGTACTTC.

This clonotype was seen a handful of times. The CDR3 loop is CASSEWGWLAGVNGDTQYF. CDR3 DNA: TGTGCCAGCAGTGAATGGGGTTGGCTAGCGGGAGTTAATGGGGATACGCAGTATTTT. V and J are TRBV6-1 and TRBJ2-3; 10 positions agree with TRBD2. This CDR3 is 19 amino acids long. V dropped 2 bases and J dropped 6; count of bases not matched to a gene: 17. CDR1 is MNHNS, CDR2 SASEGT, per germline.

This clonotype was observed many times. The chain links TRBV6-1 to TRBJ2-5, with a possible D match to TRBD2 (6 bases). This CDR3 has 14 residues. With 6 bases removed from V and 0 bases from J, the gap between germline ends came to 11 bases. Per germline, CDR1 MNHNS and CDR2 SASEGT. This CDR3 reads CASRPAGHQETQYF. The DNA of the CDR3 is TGTGCCAGCAGGCCAGCGGGCCACCAAGAGACCCAGTACTTC.

Many counts were recorded for this clonotype. The chain joins TRBV6-1 to TRBJ1-1, with 8 bases that match TRBD1. CDR3 length: 15 residues. V lost 5 bases to trimming and J lost 6 bases; unmatched junction nucleotides: 11. Germline values: CDR1 MNHNS, CDR2 SASEGT. CDR3: CASSYTMTGEAEAFF. CDR3 nucleotide sequence: TGTGCCAGCAGTTATACTATGACAGGGGAGGCTGAAGCTTTCTTT.

The CDR3 DNA reads TGCGCCAGCAGCCAAGCGACAGGCCTTAATGGCGGCTACACCTTC. Its protein is CASSQATGLNGGYTF. The J gene is TRBJ1-2, the V gene TRBV4-1; a possible D gene is TRBD1 (6 bases). This CDR3 is 15 amino acids long. CDR1 is MGHRA and CDR2 is YSYEKL in the germline V gene. The V and J ends lost 1 base and 8 bases respectively, with 17 bases between them.

This clonotype was counted between two and nine times. The rearrangement joins TRBV4-1 to TRBJ1-5, with D possibly matching TRBD1 (5 bases). CDR3 length: 14 residues. The V end lost 1 base, the J end lost 6 bases, and 10 bases lay between the germline ends. Germline V CDR1 and CDR2: MGHRA, YSYEKL. CDR3 amino acids: CASSQVRGGQPQHF. The CDR3 nucleotides read TGCGCCAGCAGCCAAGTTCGGGGCGGTCAGCCCCAGCATTTT.

This clonotype was detected many times. The CDR3 region has the DNA TGCAGTGTAATGGGGTCACTGGAGACCCAGTACTTC. As protein: CSVMGSLETQYF. The chain combines TRBV20-1 with TRBJ2-5; D is uncertain. With 7 bases removed from V and 5 bases from J, the gap between germline ends came to 14 bases. Germline lookup yields CDR1 DFQATT and CDR2 SNEGSKA (reference sequence). The CDR3 sequence is 12 residues long.

This clonotype was seen repeatedly, ten times or more. J is TRBJ2-1 and V is TRBV6-1; 9 positions agree with TRBD2. CDR1 MNHNS and CDR2 SASEGT come from the germline V gene. After removal of 6 bases from V and 7 bases from J, the junction contained 7 bases not matched to a gene. The CDR3 runs 14 residues. CDR3: CASRRTSVGNEQFF. CDR3 bases: TGTGCCAGCAGAAGGACTAGCGTTGGGAATGAGCAGTTCTTC.

This clonotype was counted at least ten times. The V call is TRBV12-3 or TRBV12-4, the J call TRBJ2-7, with 9 bases matching TRBD1. The ends lost 4 bases at V and 5 bases at J; junction bases unmatched: 6. This CDR3 region has 14 residues. The CDR3 DNA sequence: TGTGCCAGCAGTTCGGGACAGGGAACTGACGAGCAGTACTTC. It specifies CASSSGQGTDEQYF.

This clonotype was picked up many times. J is TRBJ2-3 and V is TRBV10-3, with 10 bases that match TRBD2. This CDR3 comprises 15 residues. Germline CDR1 and CDR2: ENHRY and SYGVKD. Losses at the gene ends were 5 bases for V and 4 bases for J; bases not matched to a gene: 6. The CDR3 DNA reads as TGTGCCATCAGTCCAACTAGCGGGGCCCCAGATACGCAGTATTTT. This sequence encodes CAISPTSGAPDTQYF.

CDR3 in DNA: TGCAGCGTTGCCACCATGGACAGGGCTAACTATGGCTACACCTTC. Protein product: CSVATMDRANYGYTF. The V gene is TRBV29-1, the J gene TRBJ1-2, with TRBD1 matching 8 bases. This CDR3 region has 15 residues. Germline values: CDR1 SQVTM, CDR2 ANQGSEA. V dropped 4 bases and J dropped 0; count of bases not matched to a gene: 7.

The gene calls are TRBV18 and TRBJ2-2; 7 positions agree with TRBD2. CDR1 is KGHSH, CDR2 LQKENI, per germline. The CDR3 consists of 15 residues. The J segment lost 6 bases and the V segment lost 2 bases, leaving 6 bases of the junction unmatched. The chain's CDR3 is CASSPAGALSGELFF. The CDR3 bases are TGTGCCAGCTCACCAGCGGGAGCTTTGTCCGGGGAGCTGTTTTTT.

This clonotype appeared many times. The chain uses TRBV5-1 and TRBJ2-7; 11 bases map to TRBD1. The CDR3 is 15 residues long. The V segment lost 2 bases and the J segment 2 bases; nucleotides outside the gene matches: 3. Germline V gene lookup returns CDR1 SGHRS and CDR2 YFSETQ. The CDR3 loop is CASSFLDRGPYEQYF. For the CDR3, the DNA is TGCGCCAGCAGCTTCTTGGACAGGGGGCCCTACGAGCAGTACTTC.

The chain recombines TRBV4-1 with TRBJ2-1, with TRBD1 matching 7 bases. The germline gives CDR1 MGHRA, CDR2 YSYEKL. This CDR3 region has 16 residues. V shed 5 bases, J shed 7 bases, and the junction held 14 bases outside the gene matches. The CDR3 loop is CASSFRRDSLRNEQFF. The CDR3 coding sequence is TGCGCCAGCAGCTTCCGCCGGGACAGCCTTAGAAATGAGCAGTTCTTC.

This clonotype appeared many times. This rearrangement joins TRBV11-2 to TRBJ2-1, with 8 positions matching TRBD2. Germline loops: CDR1 SGHAT, CDR2 FQNNGV. This CDR3 region has 16 residues. V lost 4 bases, J lost 3 bases, and 8 bases stayed unmatched. In DNA, the CDR3 is TGTGCCAGCAGCTCTGCCAGCGGGAGCTTCTACAATGAGCAGTTCTTC. It encodes CASSSASGSFYNEQFF.

The table lists this clonotype with a count of one. The V and J genes are TRBV2 and TRBJ1-1, with no clear D. V was pared by 7 bases and J by 6 bases, with 18 bases between. The CDR3 extends over 14 amino acids. Per germline, CDR1 SNHLY and CDR2 FYNNEI. The CDR3 sequence: CASIQDVQSAEAFF. For the CDR3, the DNA is TGTGCCAGCATTCAGGACGTTCAGAGCGCTGAAGCTTTCTTT. Full variable domain (missing parts from reference TRBV2 and TRBJ1-1): EPEVTQTPSHQVTQMGQEVILRCVPISNHLYFYWYRQILGQKVEFLVSFYNNEISEKSEIFDDQFSVERPDGSNFTLKIRSTKLEDSAMYFCASIQDVQSAEAFFGQGTRLTVV.